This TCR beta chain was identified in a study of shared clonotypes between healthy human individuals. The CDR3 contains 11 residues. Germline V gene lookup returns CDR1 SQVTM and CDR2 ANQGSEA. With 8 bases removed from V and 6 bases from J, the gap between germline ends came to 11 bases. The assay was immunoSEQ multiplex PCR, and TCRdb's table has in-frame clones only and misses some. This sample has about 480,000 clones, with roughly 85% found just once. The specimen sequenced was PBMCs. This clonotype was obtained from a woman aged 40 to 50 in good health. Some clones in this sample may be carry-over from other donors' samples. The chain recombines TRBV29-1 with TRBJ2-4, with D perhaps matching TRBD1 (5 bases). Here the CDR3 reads CSSETGNIQYF. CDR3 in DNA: TGCAGCAGCGAAACAGGAAACATTCAGTACTTC.